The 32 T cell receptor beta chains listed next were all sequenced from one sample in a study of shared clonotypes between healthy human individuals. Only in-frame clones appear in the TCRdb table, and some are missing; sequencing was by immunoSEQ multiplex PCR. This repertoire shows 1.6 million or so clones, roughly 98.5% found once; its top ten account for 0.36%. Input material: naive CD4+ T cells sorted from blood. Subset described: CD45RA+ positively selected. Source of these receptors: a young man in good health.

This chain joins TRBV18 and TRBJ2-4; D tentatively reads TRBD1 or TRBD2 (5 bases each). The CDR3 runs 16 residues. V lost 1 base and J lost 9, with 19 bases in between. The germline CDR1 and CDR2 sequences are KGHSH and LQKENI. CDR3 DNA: TGTGCCAGCTCACCACTCCCAATGGGGGTACAGCGCATTCAGTACTTC. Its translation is CASSPLPMGVQRIQYF.

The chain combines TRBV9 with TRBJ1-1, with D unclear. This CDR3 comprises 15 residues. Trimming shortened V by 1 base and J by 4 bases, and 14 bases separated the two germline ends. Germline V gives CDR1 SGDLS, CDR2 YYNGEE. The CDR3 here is CASSVTGARPTEAFF. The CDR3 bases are TGTGCCAGCAGCGTAACGGGCGCCCGGCCCACTGAAGCTTTCTTT.

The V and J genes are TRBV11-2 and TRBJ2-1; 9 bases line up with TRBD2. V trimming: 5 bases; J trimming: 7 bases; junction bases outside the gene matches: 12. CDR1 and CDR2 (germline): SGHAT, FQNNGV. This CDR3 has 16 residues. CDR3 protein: CASSHQWGSGSNEQFF. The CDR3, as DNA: TGTGCCAGCAGCCACCAATGGGGTAGCGGGAGTAATGAGCAGTTCTTC.

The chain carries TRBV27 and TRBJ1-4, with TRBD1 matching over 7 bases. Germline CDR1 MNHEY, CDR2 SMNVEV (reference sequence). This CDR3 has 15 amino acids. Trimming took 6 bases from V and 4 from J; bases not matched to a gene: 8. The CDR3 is CASRQPGTVNEKLFF. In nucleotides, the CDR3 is TGTGCCAGCAGACAACCCGGGACAGTTAATGAAAAACTGTTTTTT.

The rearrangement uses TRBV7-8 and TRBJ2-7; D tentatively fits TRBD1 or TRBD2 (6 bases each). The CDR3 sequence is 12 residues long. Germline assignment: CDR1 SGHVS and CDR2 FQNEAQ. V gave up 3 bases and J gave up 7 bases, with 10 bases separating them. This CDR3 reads CASSFKGGEQYF. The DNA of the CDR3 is TGTGCCAGCAGCTTCAAGGGGGGTGAGCAGTACTTC.

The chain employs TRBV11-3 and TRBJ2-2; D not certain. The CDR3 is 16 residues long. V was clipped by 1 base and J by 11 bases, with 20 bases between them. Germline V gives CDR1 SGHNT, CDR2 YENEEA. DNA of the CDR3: TGTGCCAGCAGCTTAGGGAGAGGAAATAGACCGCGAGAGCTGTTTTTT. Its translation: CASSLGRGNRPRELFF.

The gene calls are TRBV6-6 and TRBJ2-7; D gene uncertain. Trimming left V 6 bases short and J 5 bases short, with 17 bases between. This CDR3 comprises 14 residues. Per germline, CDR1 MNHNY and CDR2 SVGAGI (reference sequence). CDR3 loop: CASRTQAPPHEQYF. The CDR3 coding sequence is TGTGCCAGCAGGACCCAGGCCCCTCCCCACGAGCAGTACTTC.

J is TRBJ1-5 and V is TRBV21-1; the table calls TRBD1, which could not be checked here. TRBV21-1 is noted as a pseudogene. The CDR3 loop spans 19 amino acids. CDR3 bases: TGTGCCAGCAGCAAAGATGGCCATAGGACAGGGATGGACAATCAGCCCCAGCATTTT. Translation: CASSKDGHRTGMDNQPQHF.

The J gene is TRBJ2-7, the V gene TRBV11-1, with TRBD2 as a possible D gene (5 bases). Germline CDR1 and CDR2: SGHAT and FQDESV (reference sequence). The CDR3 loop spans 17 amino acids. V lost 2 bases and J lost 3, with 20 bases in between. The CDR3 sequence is CASSLFEGVPRGYEQYF. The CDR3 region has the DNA TGTGCCAGCAGCTTATTCGAGGGAGTCCCCCGGGGCTACGAGCAGTACTTC.

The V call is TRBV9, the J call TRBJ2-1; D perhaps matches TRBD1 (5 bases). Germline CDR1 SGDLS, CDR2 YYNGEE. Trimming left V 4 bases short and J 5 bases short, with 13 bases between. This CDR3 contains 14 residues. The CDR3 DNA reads TGTGCCAGCAGCATTATCGGACAACACAATGAGCAGTTCTTC. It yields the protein CASSIIGQHNEQFF.

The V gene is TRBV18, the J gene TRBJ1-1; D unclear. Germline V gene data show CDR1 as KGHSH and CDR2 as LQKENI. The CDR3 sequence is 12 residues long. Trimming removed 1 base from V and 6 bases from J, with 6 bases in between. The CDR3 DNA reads TGTGCCAGCTCACCACGGGAGTCTGAAGCTTTCTTT. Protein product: CASSPRESEAFF.

CDR3 nucleotides: TGCGCCAGCAGCTTGGAGGGGGAGGGCCAAAAACTGTTTTTT. Protein: CASSLEGEGQKLFF. The gene calls are TRBV5-1 and TRBJ1-4; D perhaps matches TRBD1 (6 bases). From germline, CDR1 is SGHRS and CDR2 YFSETQ. V lost 0 bases to trimming and J lost 9 bases, with 12 bases between them. This CDR3 region has 14 residues. Full variable domain (rest looked up from reference TRBV5-1 and TRBJ1-4): KAGVTQTPRYLIKTRGQQVTLSCSPISGHRSVSWYQQTPGQGLQFLFEYFSETQRNKGNFPGRFSGRQFSNSRSEMNVSTLELGDSALYLCASSLEGEGQKLFFGSGTQLSVL.

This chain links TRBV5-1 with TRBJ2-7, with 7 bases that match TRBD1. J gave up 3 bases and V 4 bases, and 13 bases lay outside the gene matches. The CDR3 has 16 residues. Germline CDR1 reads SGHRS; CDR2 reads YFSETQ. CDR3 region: CASSPGTRTGHYEQYF. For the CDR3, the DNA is TGCGCCAGCAGCCCCGGAACTAGGACAGGCCACTACGAGCAGTACTTC.

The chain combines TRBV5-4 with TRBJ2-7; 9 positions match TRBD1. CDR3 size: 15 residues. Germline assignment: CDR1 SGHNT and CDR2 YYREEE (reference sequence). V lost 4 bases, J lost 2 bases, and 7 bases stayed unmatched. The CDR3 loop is CASSAGQGRTYEQYF. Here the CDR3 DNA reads TGTGCCAGCAGCGCGGGACAGGGTAGGACCTACGAGCAGTACTTC.

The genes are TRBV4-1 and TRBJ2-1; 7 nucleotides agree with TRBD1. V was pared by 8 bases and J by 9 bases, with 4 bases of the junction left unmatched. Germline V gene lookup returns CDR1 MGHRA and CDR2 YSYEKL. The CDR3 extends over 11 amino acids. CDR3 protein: CASGYRGEQFF. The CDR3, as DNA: TGCGCCAGCGGCTACAGGGGTGAGCAGTTCTTC.

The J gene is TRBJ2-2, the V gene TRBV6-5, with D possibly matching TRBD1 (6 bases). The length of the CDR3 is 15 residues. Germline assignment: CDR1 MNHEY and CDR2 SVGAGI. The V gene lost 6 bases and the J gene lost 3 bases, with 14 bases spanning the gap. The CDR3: CASRLTGSDTGELFF. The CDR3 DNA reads TGTGCCAGCAGACTAACAGGGAGCGACACCGGGGAGCTGTTTTTT.

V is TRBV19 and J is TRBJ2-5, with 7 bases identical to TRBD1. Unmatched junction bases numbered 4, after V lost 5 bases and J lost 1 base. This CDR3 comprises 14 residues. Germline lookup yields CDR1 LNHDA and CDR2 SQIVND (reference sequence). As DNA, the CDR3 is TGTGCCAGTAGTCACCGGACAGGCCAAGAGACCCAGTACTTC. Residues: CASSHRTGQETQYF.

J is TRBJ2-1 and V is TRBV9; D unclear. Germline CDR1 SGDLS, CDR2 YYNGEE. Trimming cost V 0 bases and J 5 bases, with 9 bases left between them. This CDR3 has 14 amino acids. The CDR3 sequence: CASSVGDKNNEQFF. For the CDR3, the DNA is TGTGCCAGCAGCGTAGGAGACAAGAACAATGAGCAGTTCTTC. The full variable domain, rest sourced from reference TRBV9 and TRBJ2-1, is DSGVTQTPKHLITATGQRVTLRCSPRSGDLSVYWYQQSLDQGLQFLIQYYNGEERAKGNILERFSAQQFPDLHSELNLSSLELGDSALYFCASSVGDKNNEQFFGPGTRLTVL.

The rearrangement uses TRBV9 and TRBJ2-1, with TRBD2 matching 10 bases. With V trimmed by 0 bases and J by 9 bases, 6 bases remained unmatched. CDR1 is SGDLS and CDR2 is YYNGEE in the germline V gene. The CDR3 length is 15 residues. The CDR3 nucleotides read TGTGCCAGCAGCGTAGCTAGCGGGAGTAGTTTTGAGCAGTTCTTC. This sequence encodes CASSVASGSSFEQFF.

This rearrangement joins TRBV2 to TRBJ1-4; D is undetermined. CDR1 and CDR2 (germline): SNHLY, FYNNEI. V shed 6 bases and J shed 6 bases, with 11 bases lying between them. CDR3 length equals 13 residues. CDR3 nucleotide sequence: TGTGCCAGCAGCGGTAATTTGGATGAAAAACTGTTTTTT. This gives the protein CASSGNLDEKLFF. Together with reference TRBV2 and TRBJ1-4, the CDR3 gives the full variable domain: EPEVTQTPSHQVTQMGQEVILRCVPISNHLYFYWYRQILGQKVEFLVSFYNNEISEKSEIFDDQFSVERPDGSNFTLKIRSTKLEDSAMYFCASSGNLDEKLFFGSGTQLSVL.

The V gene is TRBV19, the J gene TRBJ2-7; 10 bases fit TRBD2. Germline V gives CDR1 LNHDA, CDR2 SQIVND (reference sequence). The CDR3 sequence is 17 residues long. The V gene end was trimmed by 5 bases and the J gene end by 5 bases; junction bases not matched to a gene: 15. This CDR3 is CASSSFGGSGRAHEQYF. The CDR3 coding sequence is TGTGCCAGTAGTTCCTTCGGCGGGAGCGGGAGGGCTCACGAGCAGTACTTC.

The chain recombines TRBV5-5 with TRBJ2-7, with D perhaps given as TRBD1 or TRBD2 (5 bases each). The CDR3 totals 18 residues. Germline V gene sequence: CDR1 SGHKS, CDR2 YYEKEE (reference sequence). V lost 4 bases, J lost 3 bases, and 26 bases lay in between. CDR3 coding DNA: TGTGCCAGCAGCCTTGGGGACCCCCTCGCCGGATTCATCTACGAGCAGTACTTC. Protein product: CASSLGDPLAGFIYEQYF.

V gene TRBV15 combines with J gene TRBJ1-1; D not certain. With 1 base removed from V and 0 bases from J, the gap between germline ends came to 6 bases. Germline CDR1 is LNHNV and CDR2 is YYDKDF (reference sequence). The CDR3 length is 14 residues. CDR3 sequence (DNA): TGTGCCACCAGCAGAGGGCCGATGAACACTGAAGCTTTCTTT. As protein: CATSRGPMNTEAFF.

In nucleotides, the CDR3 is TGTGCCAGCAGTCCTCATGGCACAGATACGCAGTATTTT. Its protein product is CASSPHGTDTQYF. The gene calls are TRBV27 and TRBJ2-3; unclear D gene. The CDR3 extends over 13 amino acids. V lost 5 bases and J lost 1, with 7 bases in between. Per germline, CDR1 MNHEY and CDR2 SMNVEV (reference sequence).

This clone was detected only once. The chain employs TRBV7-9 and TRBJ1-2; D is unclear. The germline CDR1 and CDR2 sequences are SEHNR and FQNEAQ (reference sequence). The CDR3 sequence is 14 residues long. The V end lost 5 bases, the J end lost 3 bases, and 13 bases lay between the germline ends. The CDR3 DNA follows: TGTGCCAGCAGCCCCGGGCCGCCGGACTATGGCTACACCTTC. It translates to CASSPGPPDYGYTF.

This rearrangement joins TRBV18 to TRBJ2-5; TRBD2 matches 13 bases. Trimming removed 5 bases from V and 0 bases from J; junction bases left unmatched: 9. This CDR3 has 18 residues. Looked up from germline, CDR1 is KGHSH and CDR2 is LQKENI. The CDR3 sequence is CASSSGLAGAMYQETQYF. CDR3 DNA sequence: TGTGCCAGCTCATCAGGACTAGCGGGAGCCATGTACCAAGAGACCCAGTACTTC.

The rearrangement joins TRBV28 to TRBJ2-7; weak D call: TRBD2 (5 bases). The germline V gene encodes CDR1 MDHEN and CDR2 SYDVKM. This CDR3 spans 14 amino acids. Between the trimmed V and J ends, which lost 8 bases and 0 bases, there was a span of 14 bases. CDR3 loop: CASYTYGDSYEQYF. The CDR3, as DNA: TGTGCCAGCTACACCTACGGGGACTCCTACGAGCAGTACTTC.

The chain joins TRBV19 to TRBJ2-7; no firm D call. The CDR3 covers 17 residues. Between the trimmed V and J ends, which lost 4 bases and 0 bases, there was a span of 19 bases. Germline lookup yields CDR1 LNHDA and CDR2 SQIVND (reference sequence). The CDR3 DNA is TGTGCCAGTAGTACTGAAGCCATCGGACCGACCTCCTACGAGCAGTACTTC. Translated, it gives CASSTEAIGPTSYEQYF.

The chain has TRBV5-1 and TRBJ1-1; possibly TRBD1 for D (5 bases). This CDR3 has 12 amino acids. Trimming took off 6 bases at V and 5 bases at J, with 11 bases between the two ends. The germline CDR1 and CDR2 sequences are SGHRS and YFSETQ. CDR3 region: CASTLGGTEAFF. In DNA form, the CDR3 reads TGCGCCAGCACGTTGGGGGGGACTGAAGCTTTCTTT.

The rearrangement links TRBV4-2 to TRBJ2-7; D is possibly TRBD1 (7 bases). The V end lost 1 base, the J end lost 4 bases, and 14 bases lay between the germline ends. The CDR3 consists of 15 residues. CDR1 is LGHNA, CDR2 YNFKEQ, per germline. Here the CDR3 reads CASSQVEGQYYEQYF. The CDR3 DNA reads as TGTGCCAGCAGCCAAGTGGAGGGACAGTATTACGAGCAGTACTTC.

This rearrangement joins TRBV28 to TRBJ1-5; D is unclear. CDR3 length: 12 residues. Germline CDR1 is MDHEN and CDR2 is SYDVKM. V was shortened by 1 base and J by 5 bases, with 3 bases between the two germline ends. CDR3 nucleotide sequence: TGTGCCAGCAGTTTATATCATCAGCCCCAGCATTTT. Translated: CASSLYHQPQHF.

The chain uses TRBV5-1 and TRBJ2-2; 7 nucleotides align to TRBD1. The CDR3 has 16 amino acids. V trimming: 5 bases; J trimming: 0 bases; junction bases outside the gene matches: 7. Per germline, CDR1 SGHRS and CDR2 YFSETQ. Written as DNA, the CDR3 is TGCGCCAGCAGTCAAACCGGGACAGCGAACACCGGGGAGCTGTTTTTT. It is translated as CASSQTGTANTGELFF.